This T cell receptor beta chain was retrieved from a study of CD8+ T cells in alopecia areata. Per germline, CDR1 MNHEY and CDR2 SVGAGI. CDR3 length: 15 amino acids. The junction had 8 bases not matched to a gene; V was cut back by 6 bases and J by 3 bases. cDNA prepared by RNA extraction and subsequent reverse transcription served as the template for sequencing. Assay: immunoSEQ multiplex PCR; the TCRdb copy retains only in-frame clones and omits some. Among 150,000 or so clones listed, approximately 70% were seen once. This specimen was CD8+ T cells sorted from blood, taken at week 0. This clonotype originated in a human donor with alopecia areata. The V call is TRBV6-5, the J call TRBJ2-3, with TRBD2 matching 8 bases. The DNA for the CDR3 is TGTGCCAGCAGGCGGACTAGCTGGGGAACAGATACGCAGTATTTT. Translating it yields CASRRTSWGTDTQYF.